This TCR beta chain is drawn from a study of shared clonotypes between healthy human individuals. The method was immunoSEQ multiplex PCR; TCRdb's version includes in-frame clones alone and lacks a portion of them. The sample has around 2.5 million clones, over 85% seen once. The germline gives CDR1 LNHDA, CDR2 SQIVND (reference sequence). The CDR3 is 15 residues long. Trimming cost V 3 bases and J 8 bases; bases outside gene matches: 12. The sample was naive CD4+ T cells from PBMCs. The subset was: CD45RA+ positively selected. This clonotype was sampled from a man between 18 and 29 years old in good health. Some clones in this sample may be carry-over from other donors' samples. This sequence joins TRBV19 and TRBJ2-5; 7 positions agree with TRBD1. CDR3 bases: TGTGCCAGTAGTATGTCGAAGGGGGCGCAGGGAACCCAGTACTTC. Residues: CASSMSKGAQGTQYF.